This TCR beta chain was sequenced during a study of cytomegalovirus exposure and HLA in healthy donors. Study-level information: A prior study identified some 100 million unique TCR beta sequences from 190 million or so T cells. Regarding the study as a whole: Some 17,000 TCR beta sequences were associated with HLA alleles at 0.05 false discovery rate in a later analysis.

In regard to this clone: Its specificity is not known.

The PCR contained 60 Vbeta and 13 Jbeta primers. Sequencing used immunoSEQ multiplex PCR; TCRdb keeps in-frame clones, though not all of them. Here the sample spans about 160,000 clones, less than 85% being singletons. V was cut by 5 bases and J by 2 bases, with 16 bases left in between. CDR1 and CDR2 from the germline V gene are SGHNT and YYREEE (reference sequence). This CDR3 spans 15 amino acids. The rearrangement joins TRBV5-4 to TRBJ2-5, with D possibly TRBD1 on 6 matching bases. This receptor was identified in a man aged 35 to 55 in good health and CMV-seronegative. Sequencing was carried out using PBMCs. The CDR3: CASRPVPGVQETQYF. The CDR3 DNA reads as TGTGCCAGCAGGCCAGTTCCAGGGGTACAAGAGACCCAGTACTTC. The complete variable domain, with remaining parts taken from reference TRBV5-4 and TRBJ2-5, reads ETGVTQSPTHLIKTRGQQVTLRCSSQSGHNTVSWYQQALGQGPQFIFQYYREEENGRGNFPPRFSGLQFPNYSSELNVNALELDDSALYLCASRPVPGVQETQYFGPGTRLLVL.